One and the same sample provided the 21 T cell receptor beta chains below, sequenced in a study of T-cell reconstitution after alpha-beta-depleted transplantation in children. The TCRbeta library was prepared with unique molecular identifiers. Via MiXCR, TCRdb re-called the PCR reads, giving one row per CDR3 protein. The sample has 700,000 to 850,000 distinct CDR3 sequences; 16% are singletons. The sample in question was PBMCs, mostly from graft donor cells, obtained 360 days after TCRalphabeta/CD19-depleted stem cell transplant. The source is a male patient between 5 and 17 years old who had a stem cell transplant for acute lymphoblastic leukemia, so the T cells may come from the graft donor.

The chain carries TRBV5-1 and TRBJ1-2; 9 positions agree with TRBD1. This CDR3 region has 14 residues. Germline assignment: CDR1 SGHRS and CDR2 YFSETQ. Unmatched junction bases numbered 5, after V lost 3 bases and J lost 5 bases. In DNA, the CDR3 is TGCGCCAGCAGCTGGGGACAGGGTGGATATGGCTACACCTTC. It yields the protein CASSWGQGGYGYTF.

V and J are TRBV7-6 and TRBJ2-4; D could derive from TRBD1 or TRBD2 (5 bases each). V was shortened by 5 bases and J by 2 bases, with 19 bases between the two germline ends. In germline, CDR1 is SGHVS, CDR2 FNYEAQ. The CDR3 totals 17 residues. The CDR3 DNA reads TGTGCCAGCAGCCCCTTTGAAGGGGACGGAACCAAAAACATTCAGTACTTC. Amino acid sequence: CASSPFEGDGTKNIQYF. Filled out from reference TRBV7-6 and TRBJ2-4, the complete variable domain reads GAGVSQSPRYKVTKRGQDVALRCDPISGHVSLYWYRQALGQGPEFLTYFNYEAQQDKSGLPNDRFSAERPEGSISTLTIQRTEQRDSAMYRCASSPFEGDGTKNIQYFGAGTRLSVL.

The chain has TRBV7-9 and TRBJ2-1; 10 positions match TRBD2. The V segment lost 0 bases and the J segment 9 bases; nucleotides outside the gene matches: 5. CDR3 length: 15 amino acids. The germline gives CDR1 SEHNR, CDR2 FQNEAQ (reference sequence). CDR3 DNA: TGTGCCAGCAGCTTAGCAGCGGGAGGGCCGTTTGAGCAGTTCTTC. Protein product: CASSLAAGGPFEQFF.

The genes are TRBV7-9 and TRBJ2-1, with TRBD1 matching 8 bases. The V and J ends lost 4 bases and 7 bases, in that order; junction bases with no gene match: 15. This CDR3 region has 17 residues. CDR1 and CDR2 from the germline V gene are SEHNR and FQNEAQ (reference sequence). The CDR3, as DNA: TGTGCCAGCAGCTCGCTCCAGGACAGGGCCGGCGGTAATGAGCAGTTCTTC. This encodes CASSSLQDRAGGNEQFF.

This clonotype was seen only a few times. The CDR3: CAWSLGQGTEAFF. In DNA form, the CDR3 reads TGTGCCTGGAGCCTTGGACAGGGCACTGAAGCTTTCTTT. V usage is TRBV30 and J usage is TRBJ1-1; 8 bases align to TRBD1. CDR1 and CDR2 (germline): GTSNPN, SVGIG (reference sequence). This CDR3 contains 13 residues. V lost 3 bases, J lost 4 bases, and 4 bases stayed unmatched.

The gene calls are TRBV5-1 and TRBJ2-5; TRBD2 aligns across 8 bases. Per the germline V gene, CDR1 is SGHRS and CDR2 is YFSETQ. The J segment lost 1 base and the V segment lost 4 bases, leaving 9 bases of the junction unmatched. The CDR3 is 16 residues long. The CDR3 is CASSTRSGALQETQYF. The CDR3 DNA sequence: TGCGCCAGCAGCACCCGTAGCGGGGCCCTCCAAGAGACCCAGTACTTC.

The chain carries TRBV20-1 and TRBJ2-1; 7 nucleotides match TRBD2. There are 15 residues in the CDR3. Germline V gives CDR1 DFQATT, CDR2 SNEGSKA (reference sequence). Trimming cost V 0 bases and J 4 bases; bases outside gene matches: 6. The CDR3, as DNA: TGCAGTGCTAGAGATCGGTCTAGCGGATACAATGAGCAGTTCTTC. Its translation is CSARDRSSGYNEQFF.

In its sample, this clonotype was seen many times. This chain connects TRBV5-1 to TRBJ2-1; TRBD2 aligns across 9 bases. The CDR3 is made up of 16 amino acids. The V and J ends lost 0 bases and 1 base, in that order; junction bases with no gene match: 2. Germline values: CDR1 SGHRS, CDR2 YFSETQ. The CDR3 coding sequence is TGCGCCAGCAGCTTGGGGCTAGCGGGATCCTACAATGAGCAGTTCTTC. This sequence encodes CASSLGLAGSYNEQFF.

This clonotype showed up just a few times. This chain connects TRBV28 to TRBJ1-1, with D hard to call. This CDR3 spans 15 amino acids. With 5 bases removed from V and 0 bases from J, the gap between germline ends came to 13 bases. Germline lookup yields CDR1 MDHEN and CDR2 SYDVKM. The CDR3 is CASSHPGPVNTEAFF. In DNA form, the CDR3 reads TGTGCCAGCAGTCATCCCGGGCCTGTGAACACTGAAGCTTTCTTT.

This clonotype was seen at least ten times. This chain uses TRBV5-6 with TRBJ2-1; no firm D call. Germline CDR1 and CDR2: SGHDT and YYEEEE. This CDR3 is built from 17 residues. V gave up 0 bases and J gave up 0 bases, with 13 bases separating them. In DNA form, the CDR3 reads TGTGCCAGCAGCTTGGCCGGAGCGCTACGCTCCTACAATGAGCAGTTCTTC. It codes for CASSLAGALRSYNEQFF.

This clonotype was seen more than once but under ten times. The CDR3 is CASSWTGASYEQYF. As DNA, the CDR3 is TGTGCCAGCAGTTGGACAGGGGCCTCCTACGAGCAGTACTTC. The rearrangement uses TRBV27 and TRBJ2-7, with 9 bases matching TRBD1. Germline-derived CDR1 and CDR2 are MNHEY and SMNVEV (reference sequence). Germline trimming cut 4 bases from V and 0 bases from J; bases unmatched to any gene: 1. This CDR3 is built from 14 residues.

There are a few counts of this clonotype. The chain carries TRBV12-3 or TRBV12-4 and TRBJ2-2; D ambiguous. This CDR3 region has 14 residues. V lost 6 bases and J 5 bases, leaving 13 bases between the germline ends. CDR3 nucleotides: TGTGCCAGCAGCTACAATCAGTTTACCGGGGAGCTGTTTTTT. Translating gives CASSYNQFTGELFF.

This clonotype showed up just a few times. The CDR3: CASSPGQSGVLLAKNIQYF. Written as DNA, the CDR3 is TGCGCCAGCAGCCCGGGACAGTCTGGAGTGTTACTAGCCAAAAACATTCAGTACTTC. The chain combines TRBV5-1 with TRBJ2-4; 7 bases align to TRBD1. With 4 bases clipped from V and 0 bases from J, the junction kept 16 bases outside the gene matches. Germline CDR1 reads SGHRS; CDR2 reads YFSETQ. CDR3 length equals 19 residues.

The CDR3 loop reads CASSYAGPQETQYF. In DNA, the CDR3 is TGTGCCAGCAGTTATGCGGGCCCCCAAGAGACCCAGTACTTC. This chain uses TRBV6-5 with TRBJ2-5, with a weak D call TRBD2 (5 bases). Deletions cut 3 bases from V and 1 base from J, with 9 bases between. CDR3 length equals 14 residues. The germline CDR1 and CDR2 sequences are MNHEY and SVGAGI.

This clonotype was recorded a few times. This chain joins TRBV6-5 and TRBJ1-1; D might be TRBD1 (6 bases). The V and J ends lost 6 bases and 3 bases respectively, with 17 bases between them. Germline CDR1 is MNHEY and CDR2 is SVGAGI. The CDR3 contains 15 residues. DNA for the CDR3: TGTGCCAGCAGCCTGGACAGTTCCACTTACACTGAAGCTTTCTTT. It yields the protein CASSLDSSTYTEAFF.

This clonotype showed up just a few times. The chain couples TRBV7-2 to TRBJ1-2; D unclear. In germline, CDR1 is SGHTA, CDR2 FQGNSA. Trimming took 1 base from V and 0 from J, leaving 15 bases between them. CDR3 size: 17 residues. CDR3 in amino acids: CASSLVATDIANYGYTF. In DNA, the CDR3 is TGTGCCAGCAGCTTAGTAGCCACTGACATAGCTAACTATGGCTACACCTTC. The variable domain in full, completed from reference TRBV7-2 and TRBJ1-2, reads GAGVSQSPSNKVTEKGKDVELRCDPISGHTALYWYRQSLGQGLEFLIYFQGNSAPDKSGLPSDRFSAERTGGSVSTLTIQRTQQEDSAVYLCASSLVATDIANYGYTFGSGTRLTVV.

In this sample, this clonotype turned up a few times. The V and J genes are TRBV5-1 and TRBJ1-6; TRBD1 agrees at 8 bases. With 4 bases clipped from V and 7 bases from J, the junction kept 4 bases outside the gene matches. In germline, CDR1 is SGHRS, CDR2 YFSETQ. This CDR3 comprises 14 residues. Here the CDR3 DNA reads TGCGCCAGCAGCCGGGACAGGAGGAATTCACCCCTCCACTTT. Its translation: CASSRDRRNSPLHF. Based on the CDR3 plus reference TRBV5-1 and TRBJ1-6, the full variable domain is KAGVTQTPRYLIKTRGQQVTLSCSPISGHRSVSWYQQTPGQGLQFLFEYFSETQRNKGNFPGRFSGRQFSNSRSEMNVSTLELGDSALYLCASSRDRRNSPLHFGNGTRLTVT.

The chain links TRBV29-1 to TRBJ2-2; 7 bases are shared with TRBD1. The CDR3 is 18 amino acids. V dropped 0 bases and J dropped 6; count of bases not matched to a gene: 16. Germline V CDR1 and CDR2: SQVTM, ANQGSEA. The CDR3 DNA reads TGCAGCGTTGAAGATCGGCGGGCTAGACAGGGATTCGCCGGGGAGCTGTTTTTT. Its protein is CSVEDRRARQGFAGELFF.

The chain links TRBV6-1 to TRBJ2-2, with a weak D call TRBD2 (6 bases). The V gene's germline CDR1 is MNHNS and CDR2 SASEGT. This CDR3 region has 16 residues. V was shortened by 8 bases and J by 4 bases, with 20 bases between the two germline ends. The CDR3 DNA is TGTGCCAGCCTCCTTTGGGATGGCGGGGCCACCGGGGAGCTGTTTTTT. It yields the protein CASLLWDGGATGELFF.

The table lists this clonotype with a few counts. This chain links TRBV6-1 with TRBJ1-5; TRBD1 agrees at 7 bases. This CDR3 region has 14 residues. J was trimmed by 6 bases and V by 6 bases; bases with no gene match: 8. The germline CDR1 and CDR2 sequences are MNHNS and SASEGT. Here the CDR3 reads CASRGLQGFQPQHF. The CDR3 bases are TGTGCCAGCAGGGGCCTACAGGGGTTTCAGCCCCAGCATTTT.

The chain combines TRBV27 with TRBJ2-7; D remains ambiguous. Germline V lookup: CDR1 MNHEY, CDR2 SMNVEV (reference sequence). This CDR3 spans 15 amino acids. V lost 0 bases and J 4 bases, leaving 13 bases between the germline ends. CDR3 DNA sequence: TGTGCCAGCAGTTTATCGACCAGGACCCCTTACGAGCAGTACTTC. Amino acid sequence: CASSLSTRTPYEQYF.